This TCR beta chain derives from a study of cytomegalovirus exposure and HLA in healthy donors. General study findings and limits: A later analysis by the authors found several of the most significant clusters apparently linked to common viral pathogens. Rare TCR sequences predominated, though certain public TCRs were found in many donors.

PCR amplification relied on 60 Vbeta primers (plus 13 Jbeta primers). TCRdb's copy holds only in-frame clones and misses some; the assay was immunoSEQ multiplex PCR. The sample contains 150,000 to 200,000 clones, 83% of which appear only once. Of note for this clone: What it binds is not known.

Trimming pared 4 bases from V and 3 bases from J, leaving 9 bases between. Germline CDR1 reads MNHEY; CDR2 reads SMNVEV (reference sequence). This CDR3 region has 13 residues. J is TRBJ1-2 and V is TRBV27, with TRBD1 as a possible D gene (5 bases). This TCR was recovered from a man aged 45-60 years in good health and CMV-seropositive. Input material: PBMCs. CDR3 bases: TGTGCCAGCAGTTCGACAGCATACTATGGCTACACCTTC. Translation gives CASSSTAYYGYTF.